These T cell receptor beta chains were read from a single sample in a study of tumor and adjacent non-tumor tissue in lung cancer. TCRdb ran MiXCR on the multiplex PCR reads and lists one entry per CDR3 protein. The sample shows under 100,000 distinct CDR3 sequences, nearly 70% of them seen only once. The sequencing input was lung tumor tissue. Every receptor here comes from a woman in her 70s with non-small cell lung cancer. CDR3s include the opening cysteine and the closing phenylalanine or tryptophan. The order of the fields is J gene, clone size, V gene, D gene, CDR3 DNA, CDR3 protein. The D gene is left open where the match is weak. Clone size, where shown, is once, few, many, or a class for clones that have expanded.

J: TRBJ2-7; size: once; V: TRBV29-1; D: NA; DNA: TGCAGCGTTAAGGCTAGCGTCTCCTACGAGCAATACTTC; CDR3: CSVKASVSYEQYF
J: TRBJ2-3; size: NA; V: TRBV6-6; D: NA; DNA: TGTACCAGCGTTACTTGGGGGACAGATACGCAGTATTTT; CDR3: CTSVTWGTDTQYF
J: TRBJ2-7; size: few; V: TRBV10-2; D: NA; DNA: TGCGCTAGCAGTGAGTTAGCGCTTAGTCGACAGCAGTACTTC; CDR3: CASSELALSRQQYF
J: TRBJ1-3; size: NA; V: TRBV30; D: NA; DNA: TGTGCCTGGCGAAGGACGGCTGGAAACACCATGTATTTT; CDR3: CAWRRTAGNTMYF
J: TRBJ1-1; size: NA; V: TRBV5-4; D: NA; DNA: TGTGCTAGCAGCATATGGACAATCAACACTGAAGCTTTCTTT; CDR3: CASSIWTINTEAFF
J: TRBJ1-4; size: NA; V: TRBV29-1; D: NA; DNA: TGCAGCGTCCTAGGGACGGGGGGTGAAAAACTGTTTTTT; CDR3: CSVLGTGGEKLFF
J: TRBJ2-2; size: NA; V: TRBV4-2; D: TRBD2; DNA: TGTGCCAGTAGCCAAGATTCTATAGTGGGTAGCGGGAGCACCGGGGAGCTGTTTTTT; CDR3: CASSQDSIVGSGSTGELFF
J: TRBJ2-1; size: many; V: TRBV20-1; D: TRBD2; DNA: TGCAGTGCTAGAGAGGCTAGCGGGGACTACAATGAGCAGTTCTTC; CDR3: CSAREASGDYNEQFF
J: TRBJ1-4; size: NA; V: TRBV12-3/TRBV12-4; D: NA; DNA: TGTGCTAGCACTTCGGAGGGGCGGGATAATGAAAAACTGTTTTTT; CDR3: CASTSEGRDNEKLFF
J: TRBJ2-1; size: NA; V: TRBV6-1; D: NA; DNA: TGTGTCAGCAGCTCAAGGGGATGGGATGAGCACTTCTTC; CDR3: CVSSSRGWDEHFF
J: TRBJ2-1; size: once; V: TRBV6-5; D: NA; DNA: TGTGCCGGCAGTTATGGGGAGATCGGCTACAGTCAGCAGTTCTTC; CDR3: CAGSYGEIGYSQQFF
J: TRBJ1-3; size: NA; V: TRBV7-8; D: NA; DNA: TGTGCCAGCAGCTTAGGGGGCTACTCTGGAAACACCATATATTTT; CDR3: CASSLGGYSGNTIYF
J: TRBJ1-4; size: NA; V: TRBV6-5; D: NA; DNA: TGTGCCAGCGGTTACTTTCCCGGGGGGGATGAAAAACTGTTTTTT; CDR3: CASGYFPGGDEKLFF
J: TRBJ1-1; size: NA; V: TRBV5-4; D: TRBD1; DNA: TGTGCCAACAGCCCAACGGGACAGCCGAACACTGAAACTTTCTTT; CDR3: CANSPTGQPNTETFF
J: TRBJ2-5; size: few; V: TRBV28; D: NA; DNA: TGTGCCAGCACTCTCAGTAGGGGGCGGGGGACCCAGTACTTC; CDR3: CASTLSRGRGTQYF
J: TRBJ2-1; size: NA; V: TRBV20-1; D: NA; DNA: TGCAGTGCTAGAGCATACCCATCGACTTTTAGTCTGGGGGAGTACAATGAGCAGTTCTTC; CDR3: CSARAYPSTFSLGEYNEQFF
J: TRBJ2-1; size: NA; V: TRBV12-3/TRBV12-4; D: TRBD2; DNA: TGCGCCAGCAGCCCGACTAGCGGGGGCTACGATGAACAGTTCTTC; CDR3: CASSPTSGGYDEQFF
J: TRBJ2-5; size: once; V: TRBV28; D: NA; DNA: TGTGCCAGCAGTTTACCACTTCGGGGGCGAGTAGAGACCCAGTACTTC; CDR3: CASSLPLRGRVETQYF
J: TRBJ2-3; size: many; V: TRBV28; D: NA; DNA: TGTGCCAGCAGCCACTGGGACACCGCATACACAGATACGCAGTATTTT; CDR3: CASSHWDTAYTDTQYF
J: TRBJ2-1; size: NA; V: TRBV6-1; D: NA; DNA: TGTGGCAGCAGTTCAAGGGAATGGGGTGAGCAGTTCTTC; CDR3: CGSSSREWGEQFF
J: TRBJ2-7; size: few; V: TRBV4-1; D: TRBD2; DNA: TGCGCCAGCAGCCAGTGGACCAGCGGGAGTGGTTCGTACGAGCAGTACTTC; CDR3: CASSQWTSGSGSYEQYF
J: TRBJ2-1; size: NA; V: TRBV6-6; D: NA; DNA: TGTGCCAGCAGTTACTCGCTCGAAGAGAATGAGCAGTTCTTC; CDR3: CASSYSLEENEQFF
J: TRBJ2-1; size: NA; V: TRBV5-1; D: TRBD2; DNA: TGCACCAGCAGCTTGATGGCGGGAGCGAGCAATGAGCAGTTCTTC; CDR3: CTSSLMAGASNEQFF
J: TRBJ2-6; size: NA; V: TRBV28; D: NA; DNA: TGTGTCAGCAGTTTAGGAGACTCTGGGGCCAACGTCCTGACTTTC; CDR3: CVSSLGDSGANVLTF
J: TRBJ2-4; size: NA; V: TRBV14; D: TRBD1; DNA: TGTACCAGCAGCCCAGACAGGGGGATTGCCAAAAACATTCAGTACTTC; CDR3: CTSSPDRGIAKNIQYF
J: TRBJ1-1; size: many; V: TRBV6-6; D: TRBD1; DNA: TGTGCCAGCAGTCAAACCAGGGGGGGCATGAACACTGAAGCTTTCTTT; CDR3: CASSQTRGGMNTEAFF
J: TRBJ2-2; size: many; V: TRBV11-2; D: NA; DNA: TGTGCCAGCAGAGTGGAGAAGGTCACCGGGGAGCTGTTTTTT; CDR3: CASRVEKVTGELFF
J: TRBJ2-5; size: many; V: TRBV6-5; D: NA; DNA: TGTGCCAGCAGTTATCCCGAAAGAGAGGGAGAGGAGACCCAGTACTTC; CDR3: CASSYPEREGEETQYF
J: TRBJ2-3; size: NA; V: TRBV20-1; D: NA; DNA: TGCAGTGTTGCCCCCCGAGGCTCGGCGGGAGATACGCAGTATTTT; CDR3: CSVAPRGSAGDTQYF
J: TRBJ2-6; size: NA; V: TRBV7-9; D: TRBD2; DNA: TGTGCCAGCAGCTTAGTCGTTCTGCGGGAGGGCTTTAGCTCTGGGGTGAACGTCCTGACTTTC; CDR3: CASSLVVLREGFSSGVNVLTF
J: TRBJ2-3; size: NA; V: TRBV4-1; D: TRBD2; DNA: TGCGCCAGCAGCCAGGAGCGGGAAGTAGATACGCAGTATTTT; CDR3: CASSQEREVDTQYF
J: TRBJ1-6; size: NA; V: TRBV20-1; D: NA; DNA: TGCAATGCTAGAGATCCGCACCAGGACGATAATTCACCCCTCCACTTT; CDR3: CNARDPHQDDNSPLHF
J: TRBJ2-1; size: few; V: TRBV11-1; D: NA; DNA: TGTGCCAGCAGCTTTATGGGGACGGGCACGGATAATGAGCAGTTCTTC; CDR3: CASSFMGTGTDNEQFF
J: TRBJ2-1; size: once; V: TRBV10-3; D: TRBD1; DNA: TGTGCCACCAGTGGTAGGCAGGGGGCGGTTAAGGATGAGCAGTTCTTC; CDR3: CATSGRQGAVKDEQFF
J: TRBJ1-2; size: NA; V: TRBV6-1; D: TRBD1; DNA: TGTGCCAGCAGTGTGGACAGGGACGATCTGGGCTACACCTTT; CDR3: CASSVDRDDLGYTF
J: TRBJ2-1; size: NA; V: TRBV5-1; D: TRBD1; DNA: TGCGCCAGCAGCTGGACCGGGACAGACCACAATGAGCAGTTCTTC; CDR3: CASSWTGTDHNEQFF
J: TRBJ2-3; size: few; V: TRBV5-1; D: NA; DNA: TGCGCTAGCAGACCGTACACAGATACGCAGTATTTT; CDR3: CASRPYTDTQYF
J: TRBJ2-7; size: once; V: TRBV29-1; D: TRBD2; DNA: TGCAGCGTTTCTAGCGGGAGCTATGGCGAACAGTACTTC; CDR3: CSVSSGSYGEQYF
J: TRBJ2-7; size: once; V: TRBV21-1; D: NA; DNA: TGTGCCAGCAGTAGCCCGGCGAGGGAGCACGAGCAGTACTTC; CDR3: CASSSPAREHEQYF
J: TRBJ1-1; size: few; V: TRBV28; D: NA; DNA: TGTGCCAGCAGGCGATCTGAAGCTTTCTTT; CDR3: CASRRSEAFF
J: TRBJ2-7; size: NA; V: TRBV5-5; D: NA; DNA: TGTACCAGGAGCTTGGTCCCAGGGGTAGTCTCCGGTGGGAATTTC; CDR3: CTRSLVPGVVSGGNF
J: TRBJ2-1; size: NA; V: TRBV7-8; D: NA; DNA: TGTGCCAATACCCCTAGCGAAGCAGGTTGCAATGAGCAGTTCTTC; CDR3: CANTPSEAGCNEQFF
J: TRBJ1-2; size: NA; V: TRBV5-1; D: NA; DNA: TGCGTCAGCAGCCCTAGAGGGACACCGGACGCTTACACCTTT; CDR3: CVSSPRGTPDAYTF
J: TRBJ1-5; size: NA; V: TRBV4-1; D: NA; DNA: TGCGCCAGCAGCCAAGGGGTGCCGGAGGGACGAGGGCAGCCCCAGCATTTT; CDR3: CASSQGVPEGRGQPQHF
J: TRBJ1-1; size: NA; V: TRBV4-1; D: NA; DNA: TGCGCCAGCAGCCAACACCCTAAACATGAGTACACTGAAGCTATCTTT; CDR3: CASSQHPKHEYTEAIF
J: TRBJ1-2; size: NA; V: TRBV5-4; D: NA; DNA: TGTGCCAGCAGCTTGCAAGGGGCTCTCTCTGACTACACCTTT; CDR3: CASSLQGALSDYTF